Following are 10 T cell receptor beta chains from one sample sequenced in a study of blood T cell repertoires in COVID-19. TCRdb's copy holds only in-frame clones and misses some; the assay was immunoSEQ multiplex PCR. The sample has over 150,000 clones, 70% to 90% seen once. Sequencing input: peripheral blood. All receptors come from a man in his sixties with COVID-19, enrolled during active disease.

The chain uses TRBV9 and TRBJ1-2, with D unresolved. CDR1 is SGDLS, CDR2 YYNGEE, per germline. The CDR3 runs to 12 residues. Trimming took 2 bases from V and 6 from J, leaving 8 bases between them. CDR3 in DNA: TGTGCCAGCAGCGTCCGGGGTAATGGCTACACCTTC. Protein product: CASSVRGNGYTF.

This clone was counted between two and nine times. The chain joins TRBV3-1 (or the pseudogene TRBV3-2) to TRBJ1-5; 9 bases are shared with TRBD1. This CDR3 is built from 15 residues. V was pared by 5 bases and J by 6 bases, with 8 bases of the junction left unmatched. CDR1 is LGHDT, CDR2 YNNKEL, per germline (reference sequence). The CDR3 nucleotides are TGTGCCAGCAGCTTACAGGGGGCGGCAAGTCAGCCCCAGCATTTT. Its translation: CASSLQGAASQPQHF.

The chain links TRBV24-1 to TRBJ2-1, with TRBD2 matching 7 bases. The CDR3 extends over 13 amino acids. Germline CDR1 is KGHDR and CDR2 is SFDVKD. The ends lost 4 bases at V and 13 bases at J; junction bases unmatched: 9. The CDR3 is CATSDYVRDYQFF. DNA of the CDR3: TGTGCCACCAGTGACTACGTCCGGGACTACCAGTTCTTC.

This rearrangement joins TRBV11-2 to TRBJ2-2; 10 bases map to TRBD2. Trimming cost V 4 bases and J 4 bases; bases outside gene matches: 3. Germline V gene lookup returns CDR1 SGHAT and CDR2 FQNNGV. CDR3 length: 15 amino acids. DNA of the CDR3: TGTGCCAGCAGCTCAATAGCGGGAGGCACCGGGGAGCTGTTTTTT. Translating it yields CASSSIAGGTGELFF.

The chain couples TRBV7-2 to TRBJ2-1; 10 bases match TRBD2. The CDR3 is 16 residues long. The junction had 7 bases not matched to a gene; V was cut back by 5 bases and J by 3 bases. Germline CDR1 SGHTA, CDR2 FQGNSA. The CDR3 coding sequence is TGTGCCAGCAGCCCAGACTCTAGCGGGAGCTACAATGAGCAGTTCTTC. It translates to CASSPDSSGSYNEQFF.

The CDR3 DNA sequence: TGTGCCAGCAGCGTTGACGGGAGCGGCTACAATGAGCAGTTCTTC. This codes for CASSVDGSGYNEQFF. V is TRBV9 and J is TRBJ2-1, with a possible D match to TRBD2 (6 bases). CDR1 is SGDLS and CDR2 is YYNGEE in the germline V gene. CDR3 size: 15 residues. V lost 2 bases to trimming and J lost 3 bases, with 12 bases between them.

This clone was found once. The rearrangement uses TRBV10-3 and TRBJ2-1; D is possibly TRBD1 (5 bases). Germline values: CDR1 ENHRY, CDR2 SYGVKD. V dropped 5 bases and J dropped 5 bases, with 13 bases sitting between them. The CDR3 runs 14 residues. The CDR3 reads CAISQTDLHNEQFF. The CDR3 bases are TGTGCCATCAGTCAGACAGATCTGCACAATGAGCAGTTCTTC.

This chain links TRBV20-1 with TRBJ2-2; TRBD1 agrees at 7 bases. Germline loops: CDR1 DFQATT, CDR2 SNEGSKA (reference sequence). Trimming cost V 6 bases and J 6 bases; bases outside gene matches: 1. The CDR3 consists of 11 residues. CDR3 coding DNA: TGCAGTGCGACAGGGCCCGGGGAGCTGTTTTTT. Protein product: CSATGPGELFF.

In this sample, this clone turned up a few times. The V and J genes are TRBV18 and TRBJ2-3; no reliable D call. The V end lost 2 bases, the J end lost 2 bases, and 5 bases lay between the germline ends. The CDR3 is made up of 13 amino acids. Germline CDR1 reads KGHSH; CDR2 reads LQKENI. The CDR3 loop reads CASSPDNTDTQYF. The CDR3 DNA reads as TGTGCCAGCTCACCAGACAACACAGATACGCAGTATTTT.

This sequence joins TRBV19 and TRBJ2-1, with 10 positions matching TRBD2. J lost 5 bases, V lost 2 bases, and 6 bases had no gene match. Germline CDR1 is LNHDA and CDR2 is SQIVND (reference sequence). The CDR3 covers 16 residues. DNA of the CDR3: TGTGCCAGTAGTATACTAGCGGGGGTTGGGGACAATGAGCAGTTCTTC. Its translation is CASSILAGVGDNEQFF.